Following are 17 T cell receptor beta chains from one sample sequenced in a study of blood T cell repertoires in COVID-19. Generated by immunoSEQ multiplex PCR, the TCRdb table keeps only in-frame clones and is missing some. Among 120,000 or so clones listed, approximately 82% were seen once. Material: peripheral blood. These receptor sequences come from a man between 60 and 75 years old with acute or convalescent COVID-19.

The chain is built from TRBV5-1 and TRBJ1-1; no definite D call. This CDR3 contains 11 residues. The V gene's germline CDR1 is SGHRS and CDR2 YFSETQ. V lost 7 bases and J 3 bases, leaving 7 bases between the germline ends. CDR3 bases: TGCGCCAGCCGGGAGGACACTGAAGCTTTCTTT. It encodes CASREDTEAFF.

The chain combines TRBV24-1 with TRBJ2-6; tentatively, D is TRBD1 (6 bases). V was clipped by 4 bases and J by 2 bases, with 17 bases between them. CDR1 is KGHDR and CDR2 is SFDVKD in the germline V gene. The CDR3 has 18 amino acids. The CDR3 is CATSDVSQGKAGANVLTF. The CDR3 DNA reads TGTGCCACCAGTGACGTTTCACAGGGAAAGGCTGGGGCCAACGTCCTGACTTTC.

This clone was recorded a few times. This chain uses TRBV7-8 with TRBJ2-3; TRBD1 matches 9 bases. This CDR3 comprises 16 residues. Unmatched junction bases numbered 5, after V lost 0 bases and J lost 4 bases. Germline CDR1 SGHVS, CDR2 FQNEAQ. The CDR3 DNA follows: TGTGCCAGCAGCTTAGCCCCGGGACAGGGACCAGATACGCAGTATTTT. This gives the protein CASSLAPGQGPDTQYF.

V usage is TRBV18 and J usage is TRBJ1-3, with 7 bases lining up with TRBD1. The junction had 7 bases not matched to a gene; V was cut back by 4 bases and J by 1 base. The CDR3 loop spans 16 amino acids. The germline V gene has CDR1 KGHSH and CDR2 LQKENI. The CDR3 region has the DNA TGTGCCAGCTCACTAAACAGGGGATTGTCTGGAAACACCATATATTTT. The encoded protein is CASSLNRGLSGNTIYF.

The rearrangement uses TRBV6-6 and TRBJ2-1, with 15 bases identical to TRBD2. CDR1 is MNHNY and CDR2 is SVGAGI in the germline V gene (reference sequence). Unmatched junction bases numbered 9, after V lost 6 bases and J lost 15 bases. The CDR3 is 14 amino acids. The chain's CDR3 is CASSYRTSGGAGFF. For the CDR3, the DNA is TGTGCCAGCAGCTACCGGACTAGCGGGGGGGCTGGGTTCTTC.

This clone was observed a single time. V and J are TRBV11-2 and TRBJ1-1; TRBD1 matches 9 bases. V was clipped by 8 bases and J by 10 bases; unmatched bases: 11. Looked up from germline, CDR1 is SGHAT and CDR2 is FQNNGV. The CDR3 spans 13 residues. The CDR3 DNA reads TGTGCCAGCGGTTCGGGACAGGGATCGGTAGCTTTCTTT. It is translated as CASGSGQGSVAFF.

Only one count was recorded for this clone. The DNA of the CDR3 is TGTGCCACCACGGGTAGACGGAACACTGAAGCTTTCTTT. Residues: CATTGRRNTEAFF. V gene TRBV15 combines with J gene TRBJ1-1; no reliable D call. Per the germline V gene, CDR1 is LNHNV and CDR2 is YYDKDF (reference sequence). V was pared by 7 bases and J by 1 base, with 10 bases between. This CDR3 has 13 residues.

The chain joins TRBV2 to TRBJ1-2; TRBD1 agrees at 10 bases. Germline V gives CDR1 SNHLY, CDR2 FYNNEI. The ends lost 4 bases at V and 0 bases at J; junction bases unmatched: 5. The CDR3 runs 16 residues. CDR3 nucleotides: TGTGCCAGCAGTGGGACAGGGGGAGCTCCTAACTATGGCTACACCTTC. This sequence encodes CASSGTGGAPNYGYTF.

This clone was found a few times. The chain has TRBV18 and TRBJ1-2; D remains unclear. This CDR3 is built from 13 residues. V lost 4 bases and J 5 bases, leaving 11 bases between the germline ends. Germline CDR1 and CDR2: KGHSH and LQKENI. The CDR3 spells CASSREGGYGYTF. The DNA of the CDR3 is TGTGCCAGCTCACGGGAGGGAGGATATGGCTACACCTTC.

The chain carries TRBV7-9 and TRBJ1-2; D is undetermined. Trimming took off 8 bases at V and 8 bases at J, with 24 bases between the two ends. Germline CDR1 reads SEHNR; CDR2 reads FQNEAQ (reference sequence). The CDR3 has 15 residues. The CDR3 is CASSPPQRAIRGYTF. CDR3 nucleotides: TGTGCCAGCTCCCCCCCCCAGAGGGCCATCCGCGGCTACACCTTC.

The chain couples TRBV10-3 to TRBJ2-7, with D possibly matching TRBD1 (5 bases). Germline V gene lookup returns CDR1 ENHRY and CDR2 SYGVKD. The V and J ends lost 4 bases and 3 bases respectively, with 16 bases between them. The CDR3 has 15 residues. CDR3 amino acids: CAISAGPTLGYEQYF. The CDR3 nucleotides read TGTGCCATCAGTGCAGGGCCCACCTTGGGCTACGAGCAGTACTTC.

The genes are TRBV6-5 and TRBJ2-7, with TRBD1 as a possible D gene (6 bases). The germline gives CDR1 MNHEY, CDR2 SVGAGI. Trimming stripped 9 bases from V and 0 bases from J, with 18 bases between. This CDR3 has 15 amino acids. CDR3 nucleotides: TGTGCCAGTCGTAACCGGGACACGTACTCCTACGAGCAGTACTTC. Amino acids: CASRNRDTYSYEQYF.

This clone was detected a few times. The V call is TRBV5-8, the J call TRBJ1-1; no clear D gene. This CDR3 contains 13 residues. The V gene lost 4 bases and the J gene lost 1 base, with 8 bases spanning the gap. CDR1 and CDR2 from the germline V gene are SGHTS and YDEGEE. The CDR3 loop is CASSLVPNTEAFF. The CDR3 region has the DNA TGTGCCAGCAGCCTAGTCCCGAACACTGAAGCTTTCTTT. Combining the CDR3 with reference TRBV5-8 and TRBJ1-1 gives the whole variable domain EAGVTQSPTHLIKTRGQQATLRCSPISGHTSVYWYQQALGLGLQFLLWYDEGEERNRGNFPPRFSGRQFPNYSSELNVNALELEDSALYLCASSLVPNTEAFFGQGTRLTVV.

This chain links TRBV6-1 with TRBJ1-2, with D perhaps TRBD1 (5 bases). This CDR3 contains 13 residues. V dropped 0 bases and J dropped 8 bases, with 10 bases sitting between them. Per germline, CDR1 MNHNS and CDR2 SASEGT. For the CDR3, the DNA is TGTGCCAGCAGTGAAGCAGGGGTTCGAGGCTACACCTTC. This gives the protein CASSEAGVRGYTF.

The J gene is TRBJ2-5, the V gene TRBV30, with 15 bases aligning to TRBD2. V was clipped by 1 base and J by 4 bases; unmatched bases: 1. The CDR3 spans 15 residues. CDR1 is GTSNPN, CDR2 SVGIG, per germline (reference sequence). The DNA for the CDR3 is TGTGCCTGGAGTGCGGGACTAGCGGGAGGAGAGACCCAGTACTTC. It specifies CAWSAGLAGGETQYF. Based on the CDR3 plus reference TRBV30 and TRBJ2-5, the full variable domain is SQTIHQWPATLVQPVGSPLSLECTVEGTSNPNLYWYRQAAGRGLQLLFYSVGIGQISSEVPQNLSASRPQDRQFILSSKKLLLSDSGFYLCAWSAGLAGGETQYFGPGTRLLVL.

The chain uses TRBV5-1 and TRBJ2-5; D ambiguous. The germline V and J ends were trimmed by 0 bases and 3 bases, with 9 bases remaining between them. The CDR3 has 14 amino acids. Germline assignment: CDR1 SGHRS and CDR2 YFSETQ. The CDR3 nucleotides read TGCGCCAGCAGCTTGGGACTCGCCAAAGAGACCCAGTACTTC. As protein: CASSLGLAKETQYF.

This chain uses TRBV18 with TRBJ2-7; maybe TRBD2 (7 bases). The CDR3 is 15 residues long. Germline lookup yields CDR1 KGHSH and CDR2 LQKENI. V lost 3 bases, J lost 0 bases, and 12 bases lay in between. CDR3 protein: CASSPGGAGSYEQYF. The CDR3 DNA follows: TGTGCCAGCTCACCTGGGGGGGCCGGCTCCTACGAGCAGTACTTC.